The clone carrying this TCR beta chain was picked up many times. Its specificity is unknown. This specimen comes from a study of T cell repertoires in cytomegalovirus infection. Study summary: Public TCR beta signatures marked donors with CMV infection and the matching HLA. Study-level findings and limits: Clonotypes of TCR beta that were HLA-C-restricted and CMV-specific dominated the ex vivo response.

TCRdb redid the calling of the reads with MiXCR, one entry per CDR3 protein. The sample contains some 300,000 distinct CDR3 sequences, around 9.1% of which appear only once. Trimming stripped 6 bases from V and 2 bases from J, with 13 bases between. The CDR3 is made up of 14 amino acids. Germline V CDR1 and CDR2: SEHNR, FQNEAQ (reference sequence). This receptor was identified in a human donor in good health (CMV status not recorded). Some clones in this sample may be carry-over from other donors' samples. Sequencing was carried out using PBMCs. The rearrangement joins TRBV7-9 to TRBJ1-1, with D maybe TRBD1 (5 bases). The CDR3 coding sequence is TGTGCCAGCAGTCTTATCGGGGCAAACACTGAAGCTTTCTTT. It codes for CASSLIGANTEAFF.